This T cell receptor beta chain originates from a study of blood T cell repertoires in COVID-19. Clones were read by immunoSEQ multiplex PCR, and TCRdb kept only the in-frame ones, dropping some. Among 120,000 to 150,000 clones listed, 88% were seen once. This CDR3 has 15 amino acids. The germline V gene encodes CDR1 MNHEY and CDR2 SMNVEV (reference sequence). With 6 bases clipped from V and 2 bases from J, the junction kept 5 bases outside the gene matches. The rearrangement uses TRBV27 and TRBJ2-2, with 8 bases matching TRBD1. Sequencing input: peripheral blood. The receptor's source is a human donor in a cohort sampled during active COVID-19. The CDR3 sequence: CASRTTGVNTGELFF. The CDR3 DNA sequence: TGTGCCAGCAGAACGACAGGGGTTAACACCGGGGAGCTGTTTTTT.